The 3 T cell receptor beta chains listed next were all sequenced from one sample in a study of T cell repertoires in cytomegalovirus infection. TCRdb redid the calling of the reads with MiXCR, one entry per CDR3 protein. The data hold 500,000 or so distinct CDR3 sequences, with approximately 15% observed a single time. Sequencing used CD8+ T cells from PBMCs. These receptors came from a human donor in good health (CMV status not recorded). Some clones in this sample may be carry-over from other donors' samples.

This clonotype was observed many times. V usage is TRBV19 and J usage is TRBJ1-5; perhaps TRBD1 as D (5 bases). The CDR3 has 17 amino acids. Trimming shortened V by 3 bases and J by 3 bases, and 18 bases separated the two germline ends. Looked up from germline, CDR1 is LNHDA and CDR2 is SQIVND (reference sequence). The CDR3 bases are TGTGCCAGTAGTATCTGGGGCACGGGAACGTCCAATCAGCCCCAGCATTTT. Translation: CASSIWGTGTSNQPQHF.

At least ten counts were recorded for this clonotype. This sequence joins TRBV14 and TRBJ2-1; no definite D call. The CDR3 has 17 amino acids. CDR1 and CDR2 from the germline V gene are SGHDN and FVKESK. Trimming removed 1 base at V and 2 bases at J, with 15 bases between. The DNA of the CDR3 is TGTGCCAGCAGCCAAGTTGGCTCCATGAGTCCCTACAATGAGCAGTTCTTC. Translating gives CASSQVGSMSPYNEQFF.

The sample holds a few counts of this clonotype. This chain uses TRBV19 with TRBJ1-1; 12 nucleotides align to TRBD1. Germline V gives CDR1 LNHDA, CDR2 SQIVND (reference sequence). Trimming took 11 bases from V and 5 from J; bases not matched to a gene: 6. The length of the CDR3 is 13 residues. DNA for the CDR3: TGTGCCGCCTGGGACAGGGGGCGAACTGAAGCTTTCTTT. This gives the protein CAAWDRGRTEAFF.